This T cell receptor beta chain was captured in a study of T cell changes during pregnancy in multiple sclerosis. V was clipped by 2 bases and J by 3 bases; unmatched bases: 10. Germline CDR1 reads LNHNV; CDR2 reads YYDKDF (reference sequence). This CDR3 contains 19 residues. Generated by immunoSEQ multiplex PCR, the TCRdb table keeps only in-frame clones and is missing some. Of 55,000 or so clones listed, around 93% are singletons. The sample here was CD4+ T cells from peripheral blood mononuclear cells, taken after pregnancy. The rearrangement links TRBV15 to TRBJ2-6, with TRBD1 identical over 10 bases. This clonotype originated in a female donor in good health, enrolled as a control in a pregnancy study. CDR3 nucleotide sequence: TGTGCCACCAGCAGAACTTCGGGACAGGGGTTCTTTGGGGCCAACGTCCTGACTTTC. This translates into CATSRTSGQGFFGANVLTF.